The 32 T cell receptor beta chains reported below all come from one sample, sequenced in a study of regulatory T cells in long-lasting Graves disease. Arm-PCR with iRepertoire HTBI primers amplified the CDR3 regions for these TCR beta libraries. Via MiXCR, TCRdb re-called the multiplex PCR reads, giving one row per CDR3 protein. The sample shows about 290,000 distinct CDR3 sequences, under 25% of them seen only once. Documented time point: persistent/refractory GD, antithyroid drugs over 5 years with positive TRAb. PBMC RNA was the source of the TCR library. Sequenced material: peripheral blood mononuclear cells (PBMCs), taken when the disease was refractory, from a patient treated with antithyroid drugs. These TCRs come from a female donor with Graves disease.

This clonotype was counted many times. The chain uses TRBV6-6 and TRBJ1-2; D is unclear. This CDR3 has 15 residues. The germline V gene has CDR1 MNHNY and CDR2 SVGAGI (reference sequence). Trimming cost V 0 bases and J 3 bases, with 11 bases left between them. The CDR3 region has the DNA TGTGCCAGCAGTTACTCGATATCCGGTCACTATGGCTACACCTTC. Amino acids: CASSYSISGHYGYTF.

This clonotype was observed many times. This chain connects TRBV30 to TRBJ2-7, with 11 bases lining up with TRBD2. The germline CDR1 and CDR2 sequences are GTSNPN and SVGIG (reference sequence). The CDR3 spans 13 residues. Losses at the gene ends were 2 bases for V and 5 bases for J; bases not matched to a gene: 2. The CDR3 DNA follows: TGTGCCTGGAGTACTAGCGGGAGCAACGAGCAGTACTTC. Its protein product is CAWSTSGSNEQYF.

This clonotype showed up many times. The genes are TRBV20-1 and TRBJ1-1; D gene uncertain. The ends were cut back, 2 bases at V and 1 base at J, with 14 bases in the middle. Germline CDR1 is DFQATT and CDR2 is SNEGSKA (reference sequence). This CDR3 contains 15 residues. The CDR3 DNA follows: TGCAGTGCTAGACCCTCCGGCAGGTCGAACACTGAAGCTTTCTTT. Residues: CSARPSGRSNTEAFF.

This clonotype came up many times. The rearrangement joins TRBV12-3 or TRBV12-4 to TRBJ2-5; the D call may be TRBD1 or TRBD2 (7 bases each). This CDR3 spans 16 amino acids. V was pared by 6 bases and J by 5 bases, with 22 bases between. CDR3 loop: CASSLDRFRGGETQYF. CDR3 in DNA: TGTGCCAGCAGCCTGGACAGGTTCAGGGGGGGGGAGACCCAGTACTTC.

The chain has TRBV20-1 and TRBJ2-7, with a possible D match to TRBD1 (5 bases). V was clipped by 6 bases and J by 1 base, with 10 bases between them. The CDR3 is 12 residues long. CDR1 and CDR2 from the germline V gene are DFQATT and SNEGSKA (reference sequence). CDR3 in amino acids: CSAVRGSYEQYF. The CDR3, as DNA: TGCAGTGCCGTAAGGGGATCCTACGAGCAGTACTTC.

This clonotype has ten or more counts. This chain links TRBV28 with TRBJ1-5; no firm D call. The CDR3 covers 14 residues. Germline V gene data show CDR1 as MDHEN and CDR2 as SYDVKM. Trimming removed 1 base from V and 7 bases from J, with 11 bases in between. As DNA, the CDR3 is TGTGCCAGCAGTTTATCGGTCAGAACACAGCCCCAGCATTTT. Translated, it gives CASSLSVRTQPQHF.

This clonotype was seen at least ten times. The chain is built from TRBV7-3 and TRBJ1-2; D is unclear. V was shortened by 5 bases and J by 4 bases, with 14 bases between the two germline ends. In germline, CDR1 is SGHTA, CDR2 FQGTGA. CDR3 size: 14 residues. The chain's CDR3 is CASSPSAGSYGYTF. The CDR3 DNA is TGTGCCAGCAGCCCCTCGGCGGGCAGCTATGGCTACACCTTC.

The chain joins TRBV5-1 to TRBJ2-3; TRBD2 agrees at 11 bases. The trim removed 0 bases at V and 5 bases at J, leaving 17 bases unmatched. The CDR3 covers 20 residues. Per the germline V gene, CDR1 is SGHRS and CDR2 is YFSETQ. In nucleotides, the CDR3 is TGCGCCAGCAGCTTGGGTTTTTCATCGTCGGCACTAGCGGGAGAAGATACGCAGTATTTT. This translates into CASSLGFSSSALAGEDTQYF. Looking up the rest from reference TRBV5-1 and TRBJ2-3 gives the full variable domain: KAGVTQTPRYLIKTRGQQVTLSCSPISGHRSVSWYQQTPGQGLQFLFEYFSETQRNKGNFPGRFSGRQFSNSRSEMNVSTLELGDSALYLCASSLGFSSSALAGEDTQYFGPGTRLTVL.

This sequence joins TRBV5-8 and TRBJ2-2, with 7 bases matching TRBD2. The germline CDR1 and CDR2 sequences are SGHTS and YDEGEE. The ends lost 1 base at V and 3 bases at J; junction bases unmatched: 6. CDR3 length: 16 residues. CDR3 loop: CASSLIRLADTGELFF. In nucleotides, the CDR3 is TGTGCCAGCAGCTTGATTCGGCTAGCGGACACCGGGGAGCTGTTTTTT.

This chain links TRBV12-3 or TRBV12-4 with TRBJ2-3, with D perhaps matching TRBD1 (6 bases). The CDR3 consists of 14 residues. Trimming left V 5 bases short and J 5 bases short, with 14 bases between. CDR3 sequence (DNA): TGTGCCAGCAGTCCCCGGACAGTCGTAGATACGCAGTATTTT. It is translated as CASSPRTVVDTQYF.

This clonotype was seen a few times. This chain connects TRBV7-3 to TRBJ2-7; D not certain. V dropped 4 bases and J dropped 7 bases, with 11 bases sitting between them. CDR3 size: 12 residues. Per the germline V gene, CDR1 is SGHTA and CDR2 is FQGTGA. The CDR3 DNA sequence: TGTGCCAGCAGCTCCGCGTCCGGTGAGCAGTACTTC. It encodes CASSSASGEQYF.

This clonotype was observed many times. V and J are TRBV28 and TRBJ2-2; D is ambiguous. Trimming took off 7 bases at V and 0 bases at J, with 9 bases between the two ends. The CDR3 totals 14 residues. Per the germline V gene, CDR1 is MDHEN and CDR2 is SYDVKM. CDR3: CASTWPTNTGELFF. The CDR3 coding sequence is TGTGCCAGCACGTGGCCGACGAACACCGGGGAGCTGTTTTTT.

This clonotype has at least ten counts. The rearrangement joins TRBV5-1 to TRBJ1-2; D is unclear. The V end was cut by 0 bases, the J end by 8 bases, with 14 bases between. Germline CDR1 and CDR2: SGHRS and YFSETQ. The CDR3 loop spans 14 amino acids. Here the CDR3 reads CASSLDTVGGGYTF. The CDR3 DNA follows: TGCGCCAGCAGCTTGGATACCGTAGGAGGAGGCTACACCTTC.

This chain links TRBV7-2 with TRBJ1-4; possible D gene TRBD1, 6 bases. CDR1 is SGHTA and CDR2 is FQGNSA in the germline V gene. Trimming cost V 3 bases and J 8 bases, with 19 bases left between them. There are 16 residues in the CDR3. For the CDR3, the DNA is TGTGCCAGCAGCTTCGATTTAGTACAGGGCGAAGAAAAACTGTTTTTT. It specifies CASSFDLVQGEEKLFF.

V is TRBV11-2 and J is TRBJ2-1, with 8 nucleotides matching TRBD1. Germline V gene data show CDR1 as SGHAT and CDR2 as FQNNGV. This CDR3 is 13 amino acids long. Unmatched junction bases numbered 13, after V lost 5 bases and J lost 16 bases. CDR3 in amino acids: CASSPQGRDRQFF. The CDR3 nucleotides are TGTGCCAGCAGCCCACAGGGCCGGGACAGGCAATTCTTC.

Remarks on this clonotype: A single base separates this from a much larger clone, so it may be a read error. V and J are TRBV5-1 and TRBJ2-7, with D possibly being TRBD2 (7 bases). This CDR3 region has 13 residues. Germline assignment: CDR1 SGHRS and CDR2 YFSETQ. The CDR3 bases are TGCGCCAGCAGCTGGGACACGGCGGGAGAGCAGCACTTC. It specifies CASSWDTAGEQHF.

This sequence joins TRBV4-2 and TRBJ1-4; possibly TRBD1 for D (5 bases). The CDR3 consists of 14 residues. Germline V gene data show CDR1 as LGHNA and CDR2 as YNFKEQ. The V end lost 3 bases, the J end lost 4 bases, and 9 bases lay between the germline ends. CDR3 in amino acids: CASSHLDSNEKLFF. In DNA form, the CDR3 reads TGTGCCAGCAGCCACCTCGACAGTAATGAAAAACTGTTTTTT.

Points on this clonotype: A much larger clone sits a single nucleotide away, making a read error possible. The chain recombines TRBV30 with TRBJ2-6, with 7 positions matching TRBD2. The CDR3 extends over 17 amino acids. Germline CDR1 is GTSNPN and CDR2 is SVGIG (reference sequence). CDR3 sequence reads: CAWSVGGAHSGTNVLTF. The CDR3 DNA sequence: TGTGCCTGGAGTGTGGGAGGGGCCCACTCTGGGACCAACGTCCTGACTTTC.

In this sample, this clonotype turned up a few times. The chain has TRBV7-2 and TRBJ1-5; 8 bases fit TRBD1. The CDR3 is made up of 15 amino acids. Germline V gene data show CDR1 as SGHTA and CDR2 as FQGNSA. V gave up 3 bases and J gave up 7 bases; unmatched junction bases: 8. In nucleotides, the CDR3 is TGTGCCAGCAGCTTCTCCGGGACAGGTCAACAGCCCCAGCATTTT. Its translation: CASSFSGTGQQPQHF. Full variable domain (outside the CDR3, taken from reference TRBV7-2 and TRBJ1-5): GAGVSQSPSNKVTEKGKDVELRCDPISGHTALYWYRQSLGQGLEFLIYFQGNSAPDKSGLPSDRFSAERTGGSVSTLTIQRTQQEDSAVYLCASSFSGTGQQPQHFGDGTRLSIL.

This clonotype was seen repeatedly, ten times or more. This rearrangement joins TRBV6-1 to TRBJ2-5; 8 bases are a match to TRBD2. From germline, CDR1 is MNHNS and CDR2 SASEGT. Unmatched junction bases numbered 9, after V lost 6 bases and J lost 3 bases. The CDR3 runs to 15 residues. As DNA, the CDR3 is TGTGCCAGCAGAACGCTGGGACTAGTCGAAGAGACCCAGTACTTC. Protein product: CASRTLGLVEETQYF.

The chain uses TRBV13 and TRBJ1-3; D not resolved. This CDR3 region has 15 residues. V was shortened by 2 bases and J by 4 bases, with 12 bases between the two germline ends. Germline values: CDR1 PRHDT, CDR2 FYEKMQ (reference sequence). The CDR3 region has the DNA TGTGCCAGCAGCTTAAGTCGACCTGGCGGAAACACCATATATTTT. Its protein product is CASSLSRPGGNTIYF.

This clonotype was seen ten or more times. The chain has TRBV10-3 and TRBJ1-1; D is ambiguous. V lost 0 bases and J 1 base, leaving 6 bases between the germline ends. Germline assignment: CDR1 ENHRY and CDR2 SYGVKD. This CDR3 spans 14 amino acids. The CDR3 spells CAISESNGNTEAFF. The CDR3 nucleotides are TGTGCCATCAGTGAGTCCAATGGGAACACTGAAGCTTTCTTT.

The table lists this clonotype with many counts. V is TRBV3-1 and J is TRBJ2-2; 7 nucleotides line up with TRBD2. J gave up 2 bases and V 0 bases, and 12 bases lay outside the gene matches. Germline V gene lookup returns CDR1 LGHDT and CDR2 YNNKEL (reference sequence). The CDR3 consists of 19 residues. DNA of the CDR3: TGTGCCAGCAGCCAAGATCAAGGGTTTGCGGGAGTTAACACCGGGGAGCTGTTTTTT. Residues: CASSQDQGFAGVNTGELFF.

V usage is TRBV18 and J usage is TRBJ1-1; D ambiguous. Germline values: CDR1 KGHSH, CDR2 LQKENI. This CDR3 is 15 amino acids long. V was cut by 2 bases and J by 4 bases, with 14 bases left in between. The CDR3 spells CASSPGTAGGTEAFF. The CDR3 region has the DNA TGTGCCAGCTCACCAGGAACAGCTGGAGGCACTGAAGCTTTCTTT.

This clonotype was counted only a few times. The chain couples TRBV27 to TRBJ2-7; 7 bases are a match to TRBD2. Looked up from germline, CDR1 is MNHEY and CDR2 is SMNVEV (reference sequence). The CDR3 runs to 14 residues. The V and J ends lost 5 bases and 4 bases, in that order; junction bases with no gene match: 8. CDR3 bases: TGTGCCAGCAGTCGAGCGGGGCCGGAATACGAGCAGTACTTC. It is translated as CASSRAGPEYEQYF.

This clonotype was counted only a few times. The chain joins TRBV19 to TRBJ2-7; 11 nucleotides line up with TRBD2. The CDR3 runs 15 residues. V gave up 7 bases and J gave up 2 bases; unmatched junction bases: 7. Germline-derived CDR1 and CDR2 are LNHDA and SQIVND (reference sequence). CDR3 amino acids: CASTPTSGAAYEQYF. The DNA for the CDR3 is TGTGCCAGTACCCCGACTAGCGGGGCAGCCTACGAGCAGTACTTC.

The table lists this clonotype with many counts. The gene calls are TRBV28 and TRBJ2-3; 9 positions agree with TRBD1. Germline values: CDR1 MDHEN, CDR2 SYDVKM. CDR3 length: 15 amino acids. J was trimmed by 3 bases and V by 6 bases; bases with no gene match: 7. The CDR3 loop reads CASRVGQGRTDTQYF. The CDR3 DNA reads TGTGCCAGCAGAGTCGGACAGGGGAGGACAGATACGCAGTATTTT.

This clonotype has just a few counts. The rearrangement links TRBV30 to TRBJ2-2, with D perhaps TRBD2 (6 bases). Between the trimmed V and J ends, which lost 4 bases and 6 bases, there was a span of 12 bases. The CDR3 consists of 13 residues. Germline-derived CDR1 and CDR2 are GTSNPN and SVGIG (reference sequence). This chain's CDR3 is CAWKEGGSGELFF. The CDR3 bases are TGTGCCTGGAAGGAGGGAGGTTCCGGGGAGCTGTTTTTT.

This chain joins TRBV30 and TRBJ2-7; 10 bases match TRBD1. Germline V CDR1 and CDR2: GTSNPN, SVGIG (reference sequence). V lost 4 bases to trimming and J lost 1 base; unmatched junction nucleotides: 4. This CDR3 has 14 amino acids. The CDR3: CAWMRTGGSYEQYF. The CDR3 DNA is TGTGCCTGGATGAGGACAGGGGGTTCCTACGAGCAGTACTTC.

This clonotype has just a few counts. This chain links TRBV20-1 with TRBJ2-2, with D maybe TRBD2 (5 bases). Germline V lookup: CDR1 DFQATT, CDR2 SNEGSKA (reference sequence). This CDR3 is 12 amino acids long. Trimming stripped 3 bases from V and 6 bases from J, with 8 bases between. CDR3 sequence: CSASKGAGELFF. The CDR3 region has the DNA TGCAGTGCTAGCAAGGGAGCCGGGGAGCTGTTTTTT.

This clonotype has ten or more counts. The chain links TRBV2 to TRBJ2-7; no clear D. The ends were cut back, 6 bases at V and 2 bases at J, with 11 bases in the middle. This CDR3 is built from 13 residues. Germline values: CDR1 SNHLY, CDR2 FYNNEI. The CDR3 sequence: CASRYDGPYEQYF. The CDR3 coding sequence is TGTGCCAGCAGATACGACGGGCCCTACGAGCAGTACTTC.

This clonotype was observed a few times. This rearrangement joins TRBV27 to TRBJ2-7, with TRBD1 matching over 9 bases. CDR1 is MNHEY and CDR2 is SMNVEV in the germline V gene (reference sequence). This CDR3 has 11 amino acids. Trimming cost V 5 bases and J 12 bases; bases outside gene matches: 5. The CDR3 spells CASSRQGETYF. CDR3 nucleotides: TGTGCCAGCAGTAGACAGGGGGAAACGTACTTC.